This entry lists 23 T cell receptor beta chains sequenced from one sample in a study of T cell responses to AZD1222 COVID-19 vaccine. Sequenced by immunoSEQ multiplex PCR; TCRdb stores in-frame clones only, minus some. The data hold approximately 27,000 clones, with approximately 91% observed a single time. The sample in question was peripheral blood, obtained on day 0 of AZD1222 vaccination. The source is an adult in good health.

The chain couples TRBV28 to TRBJ2-4; D is possibly TRBD2 (7 bases). V gave up 6 bases and J gave up 1 base, with 10 bases separating them. CDR3 size: 14 residues. Germline lookup yields CDR1 MDHEN and CDR2 SYDVKM. CDR3 amino acids: CASRGGAAKNIQYF. CDR3 nucleotide sequence: TGTGCCAGCAGAGGGGGGGCCGCCAAAAACATTCAGTACTTC.

This sequence joins TRBV6-5 and TRBJ2-5, with unresolved D. Trimming cost V 8 bases and J 0 bases, with 10 bases left between them. This CDR3 comprises 13 residues. Germline V lookup: CDR1 MNHEY, CDR2 SVGAGI. CDR3 region: CASCATDQETQYF. The CDR3 DNA follows: TGTGCCAGCTGCGCCACGGACCAAGAGACCCAGTACTTC.

The chain carries TRBV19 and TRBJ1-1; the match to TRBD1 covers 10 bases. V shed 7 bases and J 4 bases; nucleotides not matched to a gene: 9. In germline, CDR1 is LNHDA, CDR2 SQIVND (reference sequence). The CDR3 has 15 amino acids. The CDR3 is CASTLGQGFFTEAFF. In DNA, the CDR3 is TGTGCCAGTACCCTGGGACAGGGGTTCTTCACTGAAGCTTTCTTT.

This clone was seen only a few times. The rearrangement links TRBV19 to TRBJ1-2; D not resolved. CDR1 LNHDA and CDR2 SQIVND come from the germline V gene (reference sequence). The CDR3 consists of 14 residues. With 7 bases removed from V and 1 base from J, the gap between germline ends came to 13 bases. The CDR3 DNA reads as TGTGCCAGTACCCGCAGATCACTTAACTATGGCTACACCTTC. It codes for CASTRRSLNYGYTF.

The chain employs TRBV6-1 and TRBJ1-3; D unresolved. Trimming cost V 2 bases and J 2 bases, with 10 bases left between them. Germline V gives CDR1 MNHNS, CDR2 SASEGT. The CDR3 is 15 residues long. Written as DNA, the CDR3 is TGTGCCAGCAGTGAACTTTCCGGGACTGGAAACACCATATATTTT. It specifies CASSELSGTGNTIYF.

Only one count was recorded for this clone. The CDR3: CASGRDSGTGELFF. The CDR3, as DNA: TGTGCCAGCGGAAGAGATTCGGGCACCGGGGAGCTGTTTTTT. V usage is TRBV6-5 and J usage is TRBJ2-2; no definite D call. CDR3 size: 14 residues. With 8 bases removed from V and 4 bases from J, the gap between germline ends came to 14 bases. In germline, CDR1 is MNHEY, CDR2 SVGAGI.

The V call is TRBV19, the J call TRBJ1-1; D unresolved. CDR3 length: 15 amino acids. Germline V gene data show CDR1 as LNHDA and CDR2 as SQIVND (reference sequence). Trimming removed 3 bases from V and 3 bases from J, with 14 bases in between. The CDR3 DNA follows: TGTGCCAGTAGTATCCCAGCAAGGGATGACACTGAAGCTTTCTTT. Translating it yields CASSIPARDDTEAFF.

The chain carries TRBV7-2 and TRBJ1-3, with D hard to call. Trimming shortened V by 3 bases and J by 6 bases, and 6 bases separated the two germline ends. CDR1 is SGHTA, CDR2 FQGNSA, per germline. The CDR3 extends over 12 amino acids. CDR3 sequence: CASSFLLNTIYF. CDR3 nucleotides: TGTGCCAGCAGCTTCTTACTAAACACCATATATTTT.

The chain has TRBV6-5 and TRBJ2-7, with 7 bases lining up with TRBD1. Germline lookup yields CDR1 MNHEY and CDR2 SVGAGI. Trimming at V came to 10 bases and at J to 2 bases, leaving 8 bases not matched to a gene. The CDR3 extends over 13 amino acids. CDR3 DNA: TGTGCCACGCAGACAGGGTTACCCTACGAGCAGTACTTC. Translation gives CATQTGLPYEQYF.

V is TRBV7-9 and J is TRBJ1-5; D remains unclear. Between the trimmed V and J ends, which lost 5 bases and 3 bases, there was a span of 14 bases. The CDR3 consists of 15 residues. Germline CDR1 reads SEHNR; CDR2 reads FQNEAQ (reference sequence). CDR3 amino acids: CASSPTGLDNQPQHF. CDR3 sequence (DNA): TGTGCCAGCAGCCCAACGGGTTTGGACAATCAGCCCCAGCATTTT.

The chain uses TRBV3-1 (or the pseudogene TRBV3-2) and TRBJ2-5, with 9 bases matching TRBD2. CDR1 and CDR2 (germline): LGHDT, YNNKEL (reference sequence). CDR3 length equals 17 residues. V was clipped by 0 bases and J by 1 base; unmatched bases: 6. CDR3 region: CASSQDGTSTVQETQYF. The CDR3 coding sequence is TGTGCCAGCAGCCAAGATGGGACTAGCACCGTCCAAGAGACCCAGTACTTC.

The chain is built from TRBV12-3 or TRBV12-4 and TRBJ1-1; D is undetermined. V lost 1 base and J lost 10, with 13 bases in between. The CDR3 is made up of 13 amino acids. CDR3 sequence (DNA): TGTGCCAGCAGTTTAGGCCAGTGGGCATCAGCTTTCTTT. It yields the protein CASSLGQWASAFF.

The chain employs TRBV9 and TRBJ2-1; 8 bases line up with TRBD2. Germline lookup yields CDR1 SGDLS and CDR2 YYNGEE. The CDR3 extends over 14 amino acids. The V segment lost 2 bases and the J segment 11 bases; nucleotides outside the gene matches: 9. The CDR3 region has the DNA TGTGCCAGCAGCGTCTTTAGCTTAGCGGGAAAGCAGTTCTTC. Encoded protein: CASSVFSLAGKQFF.

This rearrangement joins TRBV30 to TRBJ1-3; TRBD1 is a possible D gene (6 bases). V lost 1 base to trimming and J lost 7 bases, with 17 bases between them. CDR1 is GTSNPN and CDR2 is SVGIG in the germline V gene (reference sequence). The CDR3 extends over 15 amino acids. CDR3 sequence: CAWSAPQGIGNTIYF. The CDR3 DNA reads as TGTGCCTGGAGTGCTCCACAGGGAATTGGCAACACCATATATTTT.

CDR3: CASSLWGNGELFF. CDR3 in DNA: TGTGCCAGCAGTTTGTGGGGGAACGGGGAGCTGTTTTTT. The V call is TRBV27, the J call TRBJ2-2, with D possibly being TRBD1 or TRBD2 (5 bases each). Looked up from germline, CDR1 is MNHEY and CDR2 is SMNVEV (reference sequence). The CDR3 is made up of 13 amino acids. V was clipped by 3 bases and J by 7 bases, with 9 bases between them.

This clone was seen once. CDR3 sequence: CASSPQGGVGLEQYF. The DNA for the CDR3 is TGTGCCAGCAGCCCCCAAGGGGGAGTCGGGCTCGAGCAGTACTTC. This chain uses TRBV6-5 with TRBJ2-7; TRBD1 might be the D (6 bases). CDR1 MNHEY and CDR2 SVGAGI come from the germline V gene. Between the trimmed V and J ends, which lost 6 bases and 6 bases, there was a span of 21 bases. This CDR3 region has 15 residues.

The genes are TRBV5-1 and TRBJ2-2; D ambiguous. This CDR3 is built from 16 residues. Trimming took 4 bases from V and 0 from J, leaving 13 bases between them. CDR1 SGHRS and CDR2 YFSETQ come from the germline V gene. CDR3 residues: CASSVGSFANTGELFF. The CDR3 nucleotides are TGCGCCAGCAGCGTTGGGTCCTTCGCGAACACCGGGGAGCTGTTTTTT.

The DNA for the CDR3 is TGCAGTGCTAGTCGGGGTTATAGCGGCAATCAGCCCCAGCATTTT. This gives the protein CSASRGYSGNQPQHF. The gene calls are TRBV20-1 and TRBJ1-5; D gene uncertain. CDR1 is DFQATT and CDR2 is SNEGSKA in the germline V gene (reference sequence). The CDR3 has 15 amino acids. V was pared by 3 bases and J by 2 bases, with 14 bases between.

This rearrangement joins TRBV3-1 (or the pseudogene TRBV3-2) to TRBJ2-7, with D possibly TRBD2 on 7 matching bases. V lost 4 bases and J 4 bases, leaving 20 bases between the germline ends. This CDR3 region has 16 residues. Germline V lookup: CDR1 LGHDT, CDR2 YNNKEL (reference sequence). CDR3 in amino acids: CASSPLGGRESYEQYF. CDR3 DNA sequence: TGTGCCAGCAGCCCCCTCGGGGGGCGGGAGTCTTACGAGCAGTACTTC.

J is TRBJ1-2 and V is TRBV4-3; TRBD1 aligns across 7 bases. This CDR3 has 17 amino acids. V trimming: 4 bases; J trimming: 4 bases; junction bases outside the gene matches: 15. CDR1 and CDR2 from the germline V gene are LGHNA and YSLEER. CDR3 DNA sequence: TGCGCCAGCAGCCCTCGAAGGGGGACAGAGAGCCTCTATGGCTACACCTTC. It is translated as CASSPRRGTESLYGYTF.

V is TRBV6-6 and J is TRBJ2-7; 9 nucleotides align to TRBD1. The V segment lost 5 bases and the J segment 3 bases; nucleotides outside the gene matches: 14. The CDR3 spans 17 residues. Germline lookup yields CDR1 MNHNY and CDR2 SVGAGI (reference sequence). CDR3 nucleotides: TGTGCCAGCAGTCCCCCGGGACAGGGCCTTTTGTTCTACGAGCAGTACTTC. This codes for CASSPPGQGLLFYEQYF.

The chain couples TRBV5-4 to TRBJ2-3; a weak D match, TRBD2 (6 bases). Trimming took 8 bases from V and 1 from J, leaving 14 bases between them. From germline, CDR1 is SGHNT and CDR2 YYREEE (reference sequence). The CDR3 consists of 14 residues. The CDR3 nucleotides are TGTGCCAGTAGACCGGGGGTTGGCACAGATACGCAGTATTTT. Its translation is CASRPGVGTDTQYF.

This sequence joins TRBV27 and TRBJ2-7, with 9 bases identical to TRBD1. V was pared by 5 bases and J by 5 bases, with 7 bases of the junction left unmatched. This CDR3 has 14 residues. Per the germline V gene, CDR1 is MNHEY and CDR2 is SMNVEV (reference sequence). In nucleotides, the CDR3 is TGTGCCAGCAGTCACCGGGACAGGGCCAACGAGCAGTACTTC. Translating gives CASSHRDRANEQYF.